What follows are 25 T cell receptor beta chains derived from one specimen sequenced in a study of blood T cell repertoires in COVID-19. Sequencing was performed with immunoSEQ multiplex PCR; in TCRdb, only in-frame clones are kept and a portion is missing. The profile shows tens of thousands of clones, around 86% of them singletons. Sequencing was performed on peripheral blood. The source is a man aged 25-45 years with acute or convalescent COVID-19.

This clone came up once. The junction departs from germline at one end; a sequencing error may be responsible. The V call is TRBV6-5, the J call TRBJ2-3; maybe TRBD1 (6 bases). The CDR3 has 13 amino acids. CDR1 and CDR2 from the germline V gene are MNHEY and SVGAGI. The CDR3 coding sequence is TGCGTGGTAACCCGGGACAACCGAGATACGCAGTATTTT. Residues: CVVTRDNRDTQYF.

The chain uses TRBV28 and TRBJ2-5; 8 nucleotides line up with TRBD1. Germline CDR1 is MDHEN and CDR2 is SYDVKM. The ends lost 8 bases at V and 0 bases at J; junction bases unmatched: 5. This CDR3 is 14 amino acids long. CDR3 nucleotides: TGTGCCAGCCGGACAGGGACTTACCAAGAGACCCAGTACTTC. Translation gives CASRTGTYQETQYF.

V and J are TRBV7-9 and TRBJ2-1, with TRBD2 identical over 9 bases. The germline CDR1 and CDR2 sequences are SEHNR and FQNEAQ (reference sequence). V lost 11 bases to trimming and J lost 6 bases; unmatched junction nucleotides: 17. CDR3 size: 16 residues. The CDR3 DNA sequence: TGTGCCGGCCAAAACGGGGGACTAGCCGTGGCCAATGAGCAGTTCTTC. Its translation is CAGQNGGLAVANEQFF.

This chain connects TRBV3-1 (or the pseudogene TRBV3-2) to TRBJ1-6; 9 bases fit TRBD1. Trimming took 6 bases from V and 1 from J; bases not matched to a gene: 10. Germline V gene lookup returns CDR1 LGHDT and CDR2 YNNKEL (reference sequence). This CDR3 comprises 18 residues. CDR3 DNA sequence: TGTGCCAGCAGACGCAACCCGGGACAGGGTTCCTATAATTCACCCCTCCACTTT. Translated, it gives CASRRNPGQGSYNSPLHF.

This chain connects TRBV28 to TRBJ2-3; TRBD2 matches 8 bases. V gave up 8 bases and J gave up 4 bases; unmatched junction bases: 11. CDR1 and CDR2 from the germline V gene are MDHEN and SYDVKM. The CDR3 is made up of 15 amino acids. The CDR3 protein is CASFPGGVGADTQYF. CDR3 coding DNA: TGTGCCAGCTTCCCGGGGGGGGTAGGCGCAGATACGCAGTATTTT.

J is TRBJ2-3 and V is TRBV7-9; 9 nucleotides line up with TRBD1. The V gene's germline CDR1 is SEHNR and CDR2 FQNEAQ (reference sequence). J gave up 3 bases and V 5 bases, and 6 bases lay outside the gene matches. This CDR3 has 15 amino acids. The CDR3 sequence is CASSPTGGRTDTQYF. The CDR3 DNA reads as TGTGCCAGCAGCCCCACAGGGGGCCGGACAGATACGCAGTATTTT.

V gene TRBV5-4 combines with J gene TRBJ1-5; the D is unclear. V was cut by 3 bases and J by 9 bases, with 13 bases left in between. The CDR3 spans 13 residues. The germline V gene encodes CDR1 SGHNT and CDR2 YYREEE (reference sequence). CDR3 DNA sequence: TGTGCCAGCAGCTGGGGAGTCACGGGGCCCCAGCATTTT. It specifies CASSWGVTGPQHF.

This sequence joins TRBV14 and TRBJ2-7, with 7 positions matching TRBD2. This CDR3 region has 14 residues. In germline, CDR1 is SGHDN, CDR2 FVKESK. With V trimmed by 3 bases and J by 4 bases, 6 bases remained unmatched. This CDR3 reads CASSQREGPYEQYF. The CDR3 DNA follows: TGTGCCAGCAGCCAGAGGGAGGGTCCGTACGAGCAGTACTTC.

The CDR3 region is CASSHSRYQPQHF. DNA for the CDR3: TGTGCCAGCAGCCATAGCCGTTATCAGCCCCAGCATTTT. V gene TRBV28 combines with J gene TRBJ1-5; no clear D gene. V lost 6 bases and J 5 bases, leaving 11 bases between the germline ends. The CDR3 sequence is 13 residues long. The germline CDR1 and CDR2 sequences are MDHEN and SYDVKM.

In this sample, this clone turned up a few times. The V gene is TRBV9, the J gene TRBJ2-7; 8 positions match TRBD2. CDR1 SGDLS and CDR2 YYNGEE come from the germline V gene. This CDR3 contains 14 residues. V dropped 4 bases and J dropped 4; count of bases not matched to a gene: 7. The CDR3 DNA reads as TGTGCCAGCAGCCCCAAGCGGGAGCCGTACGAGCAGTACTTC. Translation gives CASSPKREPYEQYF.

The CDR3: CASSSNRDTQYF. The DNA for the CDR3 is TGTGCCAGCAGCTCGAATAGAGATACGCAGTATTTT. V usage is TRBV7-2 and J usage is TRBJ2-3; D is unclear. V was trimmed by 4 bases and J by 5 bases, leaving 7 bases between them. The germline gives CDR1 SGHTA, CDR2 FQGNSA. The CDR3 is made up of 12 amino acids.

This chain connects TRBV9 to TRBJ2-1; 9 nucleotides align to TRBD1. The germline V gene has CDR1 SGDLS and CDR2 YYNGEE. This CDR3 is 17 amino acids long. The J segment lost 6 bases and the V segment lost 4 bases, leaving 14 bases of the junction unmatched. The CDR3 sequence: CASSSSQNRGLSNEQFF. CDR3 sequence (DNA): TGTGCCAGCAGCTCCTCCCAAAACAGGGGGCTAAGCAATGAGCAGTTCTTC.

CDR3 nucleotide sequence: TGTGCCAGCAGTTTGATGGACAGGAGCTACGAGCAGTACTTC. Its translation: CASSLMDRSYEQYF. The rearrangement links TRBV6-2 or TRBV6-3 to TRBJ2-7; TRBD1 matches at 7 bases. Germline loops: CDR1 MNHEY, CDR2 SVGEGT. CDR3 size: 14 residues. V gave up 4 bases and J gave up 3 bases; unmatched junction bases: 6.

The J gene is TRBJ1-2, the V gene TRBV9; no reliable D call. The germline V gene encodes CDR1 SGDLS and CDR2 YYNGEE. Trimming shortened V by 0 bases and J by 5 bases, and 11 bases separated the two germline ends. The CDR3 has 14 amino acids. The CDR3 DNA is TGTGCCAGCAGCGTAGCTGCAAATACTTATGGCTACACCTTC. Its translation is CASSVAANTYGYTF.

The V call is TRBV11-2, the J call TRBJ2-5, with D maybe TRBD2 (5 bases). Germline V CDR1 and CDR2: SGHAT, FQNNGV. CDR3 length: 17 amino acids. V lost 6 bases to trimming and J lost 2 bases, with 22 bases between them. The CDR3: CASSHTRLTRWQETQYF. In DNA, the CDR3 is TGTGCCAGCAGTCACACCCGACTAACTAGGTGGCAAGAGACCCAGTACTTC.

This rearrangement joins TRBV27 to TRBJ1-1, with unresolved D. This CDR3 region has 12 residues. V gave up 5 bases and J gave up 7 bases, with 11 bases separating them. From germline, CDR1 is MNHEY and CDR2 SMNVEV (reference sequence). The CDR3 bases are TGTGCCAGCAGTCGACCGAGCGGTGAAGCTTTCTTT. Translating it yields CASSRPSGEAFF.

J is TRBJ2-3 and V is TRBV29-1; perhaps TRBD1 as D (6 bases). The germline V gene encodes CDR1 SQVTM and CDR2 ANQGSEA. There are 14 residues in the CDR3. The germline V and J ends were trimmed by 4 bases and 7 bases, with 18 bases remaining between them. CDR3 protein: CSVVVGIQGHTQYF. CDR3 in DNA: TGCAGCGTTGTCGTCGGTATTCAGGGGCATACGCAGTATTTT.

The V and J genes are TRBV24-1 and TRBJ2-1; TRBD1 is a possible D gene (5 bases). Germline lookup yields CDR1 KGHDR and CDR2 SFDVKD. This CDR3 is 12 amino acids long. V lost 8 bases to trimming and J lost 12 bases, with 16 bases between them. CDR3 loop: CATKPQVDRQFF. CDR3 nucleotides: TGTGCCACCAAGCCTCAGGTTGACAGGCAGTTCTTC.

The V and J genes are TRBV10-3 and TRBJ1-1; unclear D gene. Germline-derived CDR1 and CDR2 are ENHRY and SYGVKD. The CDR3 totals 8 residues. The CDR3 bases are TGTGCTCATCTAAGAGCTTTCTTT. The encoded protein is CAHLRAFF.

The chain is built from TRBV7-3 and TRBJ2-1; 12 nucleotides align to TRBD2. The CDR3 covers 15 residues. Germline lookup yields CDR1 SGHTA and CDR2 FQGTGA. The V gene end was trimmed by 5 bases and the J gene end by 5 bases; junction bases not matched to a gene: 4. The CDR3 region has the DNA TGTGCCAGCAGCATATCTAGCGGGAGGGACAATGAGCAGTTCTTC. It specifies CASSISSGRDNEQFF.

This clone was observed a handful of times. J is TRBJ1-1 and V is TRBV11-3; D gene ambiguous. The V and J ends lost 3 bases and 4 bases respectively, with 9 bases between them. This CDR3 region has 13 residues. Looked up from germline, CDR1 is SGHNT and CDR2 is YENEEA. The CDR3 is CASSFREGTEAFF. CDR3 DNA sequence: TGTGCCAGCAGCTTTAGGGAGGGCACTGAAGCTTTCTTT.

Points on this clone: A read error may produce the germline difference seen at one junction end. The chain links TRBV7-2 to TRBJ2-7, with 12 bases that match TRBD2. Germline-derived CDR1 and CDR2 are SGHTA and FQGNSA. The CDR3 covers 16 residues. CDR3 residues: CASSLAGTSGSYEQYF. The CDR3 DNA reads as TGTGCCAGCAGCCTAGCCGGGACTAGCGGGTCCTACGAGCAGTACTTC.

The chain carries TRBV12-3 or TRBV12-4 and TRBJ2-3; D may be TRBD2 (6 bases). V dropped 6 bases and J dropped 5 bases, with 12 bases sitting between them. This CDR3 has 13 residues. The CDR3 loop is CASRRSGEDTQYF. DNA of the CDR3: TGTGCCAGCAGGCGATCGGGGGAAGATACGCAGTATTTT.

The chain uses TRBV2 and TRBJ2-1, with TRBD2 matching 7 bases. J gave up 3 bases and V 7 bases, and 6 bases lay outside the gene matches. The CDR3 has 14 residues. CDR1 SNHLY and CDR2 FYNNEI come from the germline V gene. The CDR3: CASTRERDYNEQFF. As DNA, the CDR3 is TGTGCCAGCACTCGCGAGCGGGACTACAATGAGCAGTTCTTC.

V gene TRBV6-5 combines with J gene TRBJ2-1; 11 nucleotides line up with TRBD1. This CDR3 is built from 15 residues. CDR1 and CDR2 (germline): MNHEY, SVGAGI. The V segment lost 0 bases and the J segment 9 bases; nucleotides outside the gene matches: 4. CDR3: CASSYSPGQGGEQFF. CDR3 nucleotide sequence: TGTGCCAGCAGTTACTCCCCGGGACAGGGGGGTGAGCAGTTCTTC.